The 13 T cell receptor beta chains listed next were all sequenced from one sample in a study of early T cells in non-severe SARS-CoV-2 infection. TCRdb re-analysed the 5' RACE reads in MiXCR, keeping a single row per CDR3 protein. The table has roughly 75,000 distinct CDR3 sequences, 7.5% to 10% seen once. Sequenced: whole blood. The origin of the receptors is an adult who was a healthcare worker with PCR-confirmed SARS-CoV-2 infection or an uninfected control (not recorded which).

A note on this clonotype: The CDR3 does not close with the conserved phenylalanine or tryptophan, likely indicating a read error. The V gene is TRBV28, the J gene TRBJ2-1; TRBD2 matches 10 bases. J lost 6 bases, V lost 7 bases, and 6 bases had no gene match. The CDR3 runs to 14 residues. Germline loops: CDR1 MDHEN, CDR2 SYDVKM. The CDR3 DNA reads as TGTGCCAGCACCATAGCGGGAGGATCCAATGAGCAGTTCTCC. It encodes CASTIAGGSNEQFS.

There are many counts of this clonotype. The chain has TRBV7-8 and TRBJ2-3; D gene ambiguous. The CDR3 contains 18 residues. V was trimmed by 0 bases and J by 4 bases, leaving 20 bases between them. In germline, CDR1 is SGHVS, CDR2 FQNEAQ. In DNA form, the CDR3 reads TGTGCCAGCAGCTTAGCAGAGACGCAATACTCAAACCCAGATACGCAGTATTTT. Translation gives CASSLAETQYSNPDTQYF. The complete variable domain, with remaining parts taken from reference TRBV7-8 and TRBJ2-3, reads GAGVSQSPRYKVAKRGQDVALRCDPISGHVSLFWYQQALGQGPEFLTYFQNEAQLDKSGLPSDRFFAERPEGSVSTLKIQRTQQEDSAVYLCASSLAETQYSNPDTQYFGPGTRLTVL.

In this sample, this clonotype turned up many times. The V and J genes are TRBV28 and TRBJ1-2; tentative D call: TRBD1 (5 bases). Germline V gene sequence: CDR1 MDHEN, CDR2 SYDVKM. V lost 7 bases, J lost 0 bases, and 15 bases lay in between. This CDR3 region has 15 residues. The DNA of the CDR3 is TGTGCCAGCACCGGAGCTGGGGCACCTAACTATGGCTACACCTTC. Protein: CASTGAGAPNYGYTF.

There are a few counts of this clonotype. The chain links TRBV28 to TRBJ1-2, with D perhaps matching TRBD1 (6 bases). V was clipped by 6 bases and J by 7 bases, with 21 bases between them. This CDR3 is 15 amino acids long. Germline V gives CDR1 MDHEN, CDR2 SYDVKM. In DNA, the CDR3 is TGTGCCAGCAGCTCTACGGGACACCCGGTACGTGGCTACACCTTC. Protein: CASSSTGHPVRGYTF.

Only a few counts were recorded for this clonotype. V is TRBV21-1 and J is TRBJ1-5; TRBD1 is taken as the D call from the table, unchecked against the DNA. TRBV21-1 is an annotated pseudogene. This CDR3 spans 15 amino acids. The DNA of the CDR3 is TGTGCCAGCAGGCCCGGACAGGGGGGCAATCAGCCCCAGCATTTT. Encoded protein: CASRPGQGGNQPQHF.

Only a few counts were recorded for this clonotype. The chain employs TRBV27 and TRBJ1-5, with 8 bases fitting TRBD1. The CDR3 is 14 residues long. Germline V gene data show CDR1 as MNHEY and CDR2 as SMNVEV (reference sequence). Germline trimming cut 6 bases from V and 7 bases from J; bases unmatched to any gene: 8. The CDR3 DNA reads as TGTGCCAGCAGCCGGACAGGGAACGAACAGCCCCAGCATTTT. This gives the protein CASSRTGNEQPQHF.

This clonotype was seen many times. The chain has TRBV20-1 and TRBJ2-5; 13 nucleotides agree with TRBD2. V was pared by 2 bases and J by 4 bases, with 13 bases of the junction left unmatched. The CDR3 contains 18 residues. In germline, CDR1 is DFQATT, CDR2 SNEGSKA (reference sequence). The CDR3 here is CSARSVRTSGRKGETQYF. The CDR3, as DNA: TGCAGTGCTAGATCAGTCCGGACTAGCGGGAGAAAGGGAGAGACCCAGTACTTC.

This clonotype was seen more than once but under ten times. This chain connects TRBV5-1 to TRBJ2-1, with D possibly being TRBD2 (6 bases). The CDR3 sequence is 15 residues long. The germline CDR1 and CDR2 sequences are SGHRS and YFSETQ. Between the trimmed V and J ends, which lost 2 bases and 8 bases, there was a span of 17 bases. Here the CDR3 reads CASSFPGAGSDEQFF. The CDR3 DNA follows: TGCGCCAGCAGCTTCCCGGGAGCCGGGTCCGATGAGCAGTTCTTC. Full variable domain (missing parts from reference TRBV5-1 and TRBJ2-1): KAGVTQTPRYLIKTRGQQVTLSCSPISGHRSVSWYQQTPGQGLQFLFEYFSETQRNKGNFPGRFSGRQFSNSRSEMNVSTLELGDSALYLCASSFPGAGSDEQFFGPGTRLTVL.

The V call is TRBV18, the J call TRBJ2-3; D gene ambiguous. Trimming took off 2 bases at V and 6 bases at J, with 21 bases between the two ends. Germline CDR1 reads KGHSH; CDR2 reads LQKENI. This CDR3 has 17 amino acids. CDR3 nucleotide sequence: TGTGCCAGCTCACCAACTTCGCCCGCCGGACCAACGGATACGCAGTATTTT. Translating it yields CASSPTSPAGPTDTQYF.

This clonotype was counted at least ten times. This chain uses TRBV11-2 with TRBJ2-3; tentatively, D is TRBD2 (6 bases). V was trimmed by 4 bases and J by 0 bases, leaving 11 bases between them. The CDR3 is 15 residues long. Looked up from germline, CDR1 is SGHAT and CDR2 is FQNNGV. The CDR3 coding sequence is TGTGCCAGCAGCTCCGGGACTCCCAGCACAGATACGCAGTATTTT. Its protein is CASSSGTPSTDTQYF.

In this sample, this clonotype turned up many times. Germline and junction disagree at one end, which may indicate a read error. The V and J genes are TRBV24-1 and TRBJ2-2; D may be TRBD1 (6 bases). Germline V gene data show CDR1 as KGHDR and CDR2 as SFDVKD. This CDR3 comprises 11 residues. As DNA, the CDR3 is TGTGCAACCAGGGGTCCCGGGGAGCTGTTTTTT. Protein: CATRGPGELFF.

The chain combines TRBV30 with TRBJ2-3; D possibly corresponds to TRBD2 (5 bases). This CDR3 is 12 amino acids long. V lost 2 bases and J lost 9, with 12 bases in between. Per germline, CDR1 GTSNPN and CDR2 SVGIG (reference sequence). CDR3 sequence reads: CAWSTLSVTQYF. The DNA for the CDR3 is TGTGCCTGGAGTACACTTAGCGTAACGCAGTATTTT.

This clonotype turned up a few times. This chain uses TRBV30 with TRBJ2-3; 12 nucleotides agree with TRBD2. The CDR3 has 16 amino acids. Germline V gene lookup returns CDR1 GTSNPN and CDR2 SVGIG (reference sequence). Trimming took 2 bases from V and 4 from J; bases not matched to a gene: 7. CDR3 in DNA: TGTGCCTGGAGTACCCTCCTAGCGGGAGGGTCAGATACGCAGTATTTT. It translates to CAWSTLLAGGSDTQYF. Variable domain in full (rest from reference TRBV30 and TRBJ2-3): SQTIHQWPATLVQPVGSPLSLECTVEGTSNPNLYWYRQAAGRGLQLLFYSVGIGQISSEVPQNLSASRPQDRQFILSSKKLLLSDSGFYLCAWSTLLAGGSDTQYFGPGTRLTVL.